This T cell receptor (beta chain) was retrieved from a study of T cells after yellow fever vaccination. This clonotype was found many times. Its antigen is unknown. The study's findings and limits: Highly abundant clonotypes carried over from the bulk population could end up in FACS-sorted repertoires as contaminants. The appearance of a small share of clonotypes in both CD4 and CD8 compartments was observed. Though it reached lower strength, the secondary response hit its peak faster, day 5 versus 15.

Trimming removed 3 bases at V and 0 bases at J, with 13 bases between. The CDR3 sequence is 16 residues long. Germline CDR1 and CDR2: SGHTA and FQGNSA. Universal primer sites and UMIs were introduced during 5'RACE template-switching synthesis of TCR cDNA. In TCRdb, the 5' RACE reads were re-called with MiXCR into one record per CDR3 protein. The sample has some 250,000 distinct CDR3 sequences; roughly 3.7% are singletons. The genes are TRBV7-2 and TRBJ2-3; D may be TRBD1 (5 bases). The sequence came from a man aged 18 to 29 who received the YFV17D yellow fever vaccine. Sample: PBMCs, taken 15 days after the yellow fever booster vaccination. CDR3 bases: TGTGCCAGCAGCTTCAGGGCGGCAGCTAGCACAGATACGCAGTATTTT. Translated: CASSFRAAASTDTQYF.